The source of this TCR beta chain is a study of technical replicates of blood from a few donors (dated by TCRdb to 2015 to 2018). Ends trimmed: V by 10 bases, J by 3 bases; bases unmatched to a gene: 10. The CDR3, from cysteine to phenylalanine, totals 14 residues. Solely the CDR3 DNA is kept, with 42 bases framed from the first base. The germline V gene sets CDR1 to MNHEY and CDR2 to SVGAGI. With regard to this clone: Its cognate antigen has yet to be identified. No much larger clonotype is one base removed from it; base qualities were not supplied.

Library preparation was by the immunoSEQ multiplex PCR assay. The table was pulled from immuneACCESS by TCRdb, which kept in-frame rearrangements only. Such tables lose some clones; where checked, under half of the loss comes from unresolved V genes, and the rest has no known cause. The table for this sample lists fewer than 90,000 clones; 85% to 95% of them were counted only once. Together, the top ten hold around 0.25% of the sample. This clonotype originated in a human donor in good health. The sequenced sample consisted of T cells isolated from PBMCs. The rearrangement combines TRBV6-5 with TRBJ1-1; the central 8 bases match TRBD1. The nucleotide sequence is TGTGCCACCCTAAGACAGGGGAAGCACACTGAAGCTTTCTTT. The encoded protein is CATLRQGKHTEAFF.